This T cell receptor beta chain was sequenced during a study of preoperative IRX-2 immunotherapy in early breast cancer. The ends were cut back, 7 bases at V and 7 bases at J, with 21 bases in the middle. CDR3 length equals 15 residues. Per the germline V gene, CDR1 is SGHAT and CDR2 is FQNNGV. TCRdb keeps only in-frame clones here, not all; method: immunoSEQ multiplex PCR. This repertoire shows around 34,000 clones, roughly 96% found once; its top ten account for 5% to 7%. Treatment noted: preoperative locoregional IRX-2 cytokine immunotherapy. The clonotype was recovered from a human donor with breast cancer. The material was obtained from a patient treated with IRX-2 immunotherapy. V and J are TRBV11-2 and TRBJ2-3; D unclear. The CDR3 is CASTTASTVPYTQYF. In DNA form, the CDR3 reads TGTGCCAGCACGACGGCCTCGACTGTCCCTTATACGCAGTATTTT.